Presented here are 3 T cell receptor beta chains from one specimen sequenced in a study of early T cells in non-severe SARS-CoV-2 infection. MiXCR was run by TCRdb on the 5' RACE reads, yielding one entry per CDR3 protein. The sample contains about 80,000 distinct CDR3 sequences, 11% to 15% of which appear only once. Sequenced sample: whole blood. The receptors shown here come from an adult who was a healthcare worker with PCR-confirmed SARS-CoV-2 infection or an uninfected control (not recorded which).

This clonotype was seen at least ten times. The V call is TRBV11-2, the J call TRBJ2-1; the match to TRBD2 covers 10 bases. The CDR3 is 13 amino acids. Germline V gives CDR1 SGHAT, CDR2 FQNNGV. V gave up 4 bases and J gave up 9 bases; unmatched junction bases: 3. The CDR3 sequence is CASSWASGGEQFF. The CDR3 coding sequence is TGTGCCAGCAGCTGGGCTAGCGGGGGTGAGCAGTTCTTC.

The chain has TRBV28 and TRBJ2-7, with a possible D match to TRBD1 (5 bases). Looked up from germline, CDR1 is MDHEN and CDR2 is SYDVKM. V was pared by 6 bases and J by 0 bases, with 12 bases between. The CDR3 covers 14 residues. CDR3 protein: CASRSNRLSYEQYF. In DNA form, the CDR3 reads TGTGCCAGCAGATCCAACAGGCTCTCCTACGAGCAGTACTTC.

This clonotype was counted a few times. The chain uses TRBV7-8 and TRBJ2-3, with 9 bases fitting TRBD2. The CDR3 is 15 residues long. CDR1 SGHVS and CDR2 FQNEAQ come from the germline V gene. The J segment lost 6 bases and the V segment lost 4 bases, leaving 8 bases of the junction unmatched. The CDR3 bases are TGTGCCAGCAGCTCGCAGCGGGGGGCCAGGGATACGCAGTATTTT. Amino acids: CASSSQRGARDTQYF.